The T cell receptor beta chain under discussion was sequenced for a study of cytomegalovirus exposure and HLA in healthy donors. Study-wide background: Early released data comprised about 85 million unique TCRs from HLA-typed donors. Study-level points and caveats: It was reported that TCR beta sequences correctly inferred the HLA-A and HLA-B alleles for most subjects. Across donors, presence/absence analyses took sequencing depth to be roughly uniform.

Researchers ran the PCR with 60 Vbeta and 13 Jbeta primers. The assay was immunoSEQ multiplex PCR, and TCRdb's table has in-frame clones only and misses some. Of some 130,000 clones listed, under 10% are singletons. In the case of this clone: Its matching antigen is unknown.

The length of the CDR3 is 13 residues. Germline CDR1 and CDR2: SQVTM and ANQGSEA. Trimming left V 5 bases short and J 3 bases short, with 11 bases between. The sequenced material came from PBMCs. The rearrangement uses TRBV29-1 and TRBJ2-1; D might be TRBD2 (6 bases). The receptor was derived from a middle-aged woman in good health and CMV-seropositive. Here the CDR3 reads CSVLRGLYNEQFF. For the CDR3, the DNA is TGCAGCGTTTTGCGGGGACTCTACAATGAGCAGTTCTTC.